A single sample is the source of the 26 T cell receptor beta chains below, sequenced in a study of blood T cell repertoires in COVID-19. Produced via immunoSEQ multiplex PCR; TCRdb's table is partial and in-frame only. The sample carries fewer than 250,000 clones, roughly 84% recorded once. The specimen was peripheral blood. These receptors were collected from a middle-aged woman who had recovered from COVID-19.

This sequence joins TRBV28 and TRBJ2-2; 10 bases are a match to TRBD2. The junction had 3 bases not matched to a gene; V was cut back by 2 bases and J by 6 bases. Germline assignment: CDR1 MDHEN and CDR2 SYDVKM. The CDR3 is 15 amino acids. This chain's CDR3 is CASSLLAGVAGELFF. The CDR3 DNA is TGTGCCAGCAGTTTACTAGCGGGAGTTGCCGGGGAGCTGTTTTTT.

This chain links TRBV19 with TRBJ2-5; tentative D call: TRBD1 (7 bases). Germline lookup yields CDR1 LNHDA and CDR2 SQIVND (reference sequence). This CDR3 has 16 amino acids. Trimming stripped 5 bases from V and 2 bases from J, with 18 bases between. CDR3 sequence: CASSAGNRDSQETQYF. CDR3 DNA: TGTGCCAGTAGTGCGGGAAACCGGGACAGTCAAGAGACCCAGTACTTC.

V usage is TRBV5-4 and J usage is TRBJ2-3; the D gene is possibly TRBD2 (5 bases). Germline loops: CDR1 SGHNT, CDR2 YYREEE (reference sequence). V lost 0 bases to trimming and J lost 0 bases, with 8 bases between them. This CDR3 is built from 15 residues. The CDR3 loop is CASSLGRGSTDTQYF. Here the CDR3 DNA reads TGTGCCAGCAGCTTGGGACGGGGAAGCACAGATACGCAGTATTTT.

The genes are TRBV4-3 and TRBJ2-1; 9 bases map to TRBD2. J was trimmed by 9 bases and V by 4 bases; bases with no gene match: 13. Germline CDR1 reads LGHNA; CDR2 reads YSLEER. The CDR3 contains 16 residues. CDR3 amino acids: CASSPRVAGVSTEQFF. The CDR3 DNA sequence: TGCGCCAGCAGCCCCCGAGTAGCGGGAGTGTCCACTGAGCAGTTCTTC.

The chain links TRBV27 to TRBJ2-2; 8 bases agree with TRBD2. There are 15 residues in the CDR3. Germline-derived CDR1 and CDR2 are MNHEY and SMNVEV (reference sequence). J was trimmed by 1 base and V by 6 bases; bases with no gene match: 4. The CDR3 sequence: CASSHGRGNTGELFF. The DNA for the CDR3 is TGTGCCAGCAGCCACGGGAGGGGGAACACCGGGGAGCTGTTTTTT.

The genes are TRBV2 and TRBJ2-7; 7 bases align to TRBD1. This CDR3 has 13 residues. CDR1 and CDR2 (germline): SNHLY, FYNNEI. The V segment lost 5 bases and the J segment 6 bases; nucleotides outside the gene matches: 7. CDR3 sequence reads: CASSLQGTGEQYF. The CDR3 DNA is TGTGCCAGCAGTTTACAGGGGACGGGCGAGCAGTACTTC.

J is TRBJ2-6 and V is TRBV7-9; perhaps TRBD1 as D (5 bases). The germline V gene encodes CDR1 SEHNR and CDR2 FQNEAQ (reference sequence). V was shortened by 3 bases and J by 0 bases, with 6 bases between the two germline ends. The length of the CDR3 is 15 residues. The CDR3 DNA reads as TGTGCCAGCAGCTTCGGACACTCTGGGGCCAACGTCCTGACTTTC. It specifies CASSFGHSGANVLTF.

The chain carries TRBV3-1 (or the pseudogene TRBV3-2) and TRBJ2-5; 13 bases match TRBD2. Germline V gene data show CDR1 as LGHDT and CDR2 as YNNKEL (reference sequence). J was trimmed by 4 bases and V by 1 base; bases with no gene match: 6. This CDR3 has 17 amino acids. The CDR3 DNA follows: TGTGCCAGCAGCCAAGGACTAGCGGGAGGTAGGGCAGAGACCCAGTACTTC. Translating it yields CASSQGLAGGRAETQYF.

This chain uses TRBV30 with TRBJ1-2; D may be TRBD1 (5 bases). CDR1 and CDR2 (germline): GTSNPN, SVGIG (reference sequence). This CDR3 spans 14 amino acids. Trimming shortened V by 0 bases and J by 6 bases, and 14 bases separated the two germline ends. The DNA for the CDR3 is TGTGCCTGGAGTGTAGGGACCTCGGGGGATGGCTACACCTTC. Translation: CAWSVGTSGDGYTF.

The chain has TRBV10-3 and TRBJ2-7, with a tentative D call TRBD1 (6 bases). The V gene's germline CDR1 is ENHRY and CDR2 SYGVKD. Trimming stripped 5 bases from V and 2 bases from J, with 10 bases between. This CDR3 is built from 13 residues. The CDR3 DNA reads as TGTGCCATCAGTAGGGACACGACCTACGAGCAGTACTTC. Amino acids: CAISRDTTYEQYF.

The CDR3 protein is CASSGETSGANEQFF. The DNA for the CDR3 is TGTGCCAGCAGTGGTGAGACTAGTGGGGCGAATGAGCAGTTCTTC. This chain links TRBV25-1 with TRBJ2-1; the D gene is possibly TRBD2 (6 bases). The CDR3 is made up of 15 amino acids. Germline CDR1 and CDR2: MGHDK and SYGVNS. The V end lost 4 bases, the J end lost 7 bases, and 17 bases lay between the germline ends.

This clone occurred a few times. This chain joins TRBV27 and TRBJ1-6; 7 bases fit TRBD1. The junction had 12 bases not matched to a gene; V was cut back by 7 bases and J by 9 bases. The germline gives CDR1 MNHEY, CDR2 SMNVEV (reference sequence). The CDR3 runs to 15 residues. CDR3 DNA: TGTGCCAGCACCCTATCTGGGACAGTCGGTTCACCCCTCCACTTT. It specifies CASTLSGTVGSPLHF.

In this sample, this clone turned up a few times. This sequence joins TRBV6-1 and TRBJ2-1, with TRBD2 matching over 8 bases. The CDR3 covers 15 residues. V lost 2 bases to trimming and J lost 0 bases; unmatched junction nucleotides: 0. From germline, CDR1 is MNHNS and CDR2 SASEGT. The CDR3, as DNA: TGTGCCAGCAGTGAACTAGCGGGCTCCTACAATGAGCAGTTCTTC. Protein: CASSELAGSYNEQFF.

The chain carries TRBV5-1 and TRBJ2-3, with 9 bases matching TRBD1. The CDR3 is made up of 15 amino acids. J gave up 4 bases and V 3 bases, and 6 bases lay outside the gene matches. The germline gives CDR1 SGHRS, CDR2 YFSETQ. The CDR3 protein is CASSSRTGGADTQYF. CDR3 DNA: TGCGCCAGCAGCTCTAGAACAGGGGGCGCAGATACGCAGTATTTT.

V is TRBV30 and J is TRBJ2-5, with TRBD2 matching over 12 bases. Per the germline V gene, CDR1 is GTSNPN and CDR2 is SVGIG (reference sequence). Trimming removed 2 bases from V and 4 bases from J; junction bases left unmatched: 5. The CDR3 is 15 amino acids. This CDR3 is CAWSLGLAGLETQYF. The CDR3 nucleotides are TGTGCCTGGAGTCTGGGACTAGCGGGTTTAGAGACCCAGTACTTC.

Here the CDR3 reads CASSTLSWTSGGPGDQYF. CDR3 bases: TGTGCCAGCAGCACACTATCATGGACTAGCGGGGGGCCGGGGGACCAGTACTTC. The J gene is TRBJ2-5, the V gene TRBV7-2; 14 positions agree with TRBD2. V trimming: 5 bases; J trimming: 10 bases; junction bases outside the gene matches: 18. Germline CDR1 reads SGHTA; CDR2 reads FQGNSA. This CDR3 is built from 18 residues.

This chain joins TRBV27 and TRBJ2-2; 8 bases map to TRBD1. V lost 8 bases, J lost 6 bases, and 8 bases stayed unmatched. Germline V gene sequence: CDR1 MNHEY, CDR2 SMNVEV (reference sequence). The CDR3 is made up of 14 amino acids. The CDR3 loop is CASQRQGAAGELFF. The CDR3 coding sequence is TGTGCCAGCCAACGTCAGGGGGCCGCCGGGGAGCTGTTTTTT.

The V gene is TRBV12-5, the J gene TRBJ2-1; D gene uncertain. This CDR3 comprises 14 residues. Germline-derived CDR1 and CDR2 are LGHNT and FRNRAP. Trimming removed 7 bases at V and 0 bases at J, with 10 bases between. The CDR3 region has the DNA TGTGCTAGTGATCCAGGTAGCTCCTACAATGAGCAGTTCTTC. It is translated as CASDPGSSYNEQFF.

J is TRBJ2-7 and V is TRBV7-8; no firm D call. Trimming left V 5 bases short and J 11 bases short, with 19 bases between. The CDR3 sequence is 13 residues long. In germline, CDR1 is SGHVS, CDR2 FQNEAQ. CDR3 DNA sequence: TGTGCCAGCAGCCCGCCCCCGAGTAGCAGCGAGTACTTC. Protein: CASSPPPSSSEYF.

CDR3 amino acids: CASSLGGGLAGGEQYF. As DNA, the CDR3 is TGTGCCAGCAGCTTAGGGGGTGGACTAGCGGGAGGGGAGCAGTACTTC. The chain links TRBV7-9 to TRBJ2-7; 15 bases agree with TRBD2. The CDR3 is made up of 16 amino acids. Per the germline V gene, CDR1 is SEHNR and CDR2 is FQNEAQ (reference sequence). J gave up 7 bases and V 1 base, and 5 bases lay outside the gene matches.

The chain couples TRBV7-9 to TRBJ2-3, with TRBD1 as a possible D gene (6 bases). V lost 2 bases, J lost 3 bases, and 18 bases lay in between. Germline V gives CDR1 SEHNR, CDR2 FQNEAQ (reference sequence). The CDR3 has 17 amino acids. The DNA for the CDR3 is TGTGCCAGCAGCTTATTTAATTTACAGGGCTTGACAGATACGCAGTATTTT. Its protein product is CASSLFNLQGLTDTQYF.

The chain joins TRBV27 to TRBJ2-1; TRBD1 matches 9 bases. CDR1 and CDR2 (germline): MNHEY, SMNVEV (reference sequence). V shed 5 bases, J shed 8 bases, and the junction held 16 bases outside the gene matches. This CDR3 has 17 amino acids. The CDR3 DNA reads as TGTGCCAGCAGTCCGAGACGGACAGGGGAAAGGTTGGATGAGCAGTTCTTC. Translating it yields CASSPRRTGERLDEQFF.

The J gene is TRBJ2-2, the V gene TRBV27, with D unclear. CDR1 and CDR2 (germline): MNHEY, SMNVEV (reference sequence). V lost 0 bases and J lost 1, with 6 bases in between. This CDR3 contains 15 residues. CDR3 bases: TGTGCCAGCAGTTTATCCAGACAGAACACCGGGGAGCTGTTTTTT. It specifies CASSLSRQNTGELFF.

The gene calls are TRBV10-2 and TRBJ1-2; maybe TRBD1 (6 bases). The CDR3 has 13 residues. Germline CDR1 WSHSY, CDR2 SAAADI. V was pared by 6 bases and J by 7 bases, with 15 bases between. The CDR3 DNA is TGCGCCAGCAGCGCCGGGACATCTAGTGGCTACACCTTC. As protein: CASSAGTSSGYTF.

The chain recombines TRBV6-6 with TRBJ2-7; 7 bases fit TRBD2. Trimming at V came to 6 bases and at J to 0 bases, leaving 8 bases not matched to a gene. The CDR3 runs to 15 residues. Germline CDR1 reads MNHNY; CDR2 reads SVGAGI (reference sequence). In DNA, the CDR3 is TGTGCCAGCAGCCTACCCGGGGGGAGCTCCTACGAGCAGTACTTC. This gives the protein CASSLPGGSSYEQYF.

This rearrangement joins TRBV7-6 to TRBJ1-3; D might be TRBD1 (5 bases). Looked up from germline, CDR1 is SGHVS and CDR2 is FNYEAQ. V was clipped by 0 bases and J by 4 bases, with 16 bases between them. The CDR3 extends over 17 amino acids. CDR3 residues: CASSLAPQGRFGNTIYF. For the CDR3, the DNA is TGTGCCAGCAGCTTAGCGCCCCAGGGTAGATTCGGAAACACCATATATTTT.